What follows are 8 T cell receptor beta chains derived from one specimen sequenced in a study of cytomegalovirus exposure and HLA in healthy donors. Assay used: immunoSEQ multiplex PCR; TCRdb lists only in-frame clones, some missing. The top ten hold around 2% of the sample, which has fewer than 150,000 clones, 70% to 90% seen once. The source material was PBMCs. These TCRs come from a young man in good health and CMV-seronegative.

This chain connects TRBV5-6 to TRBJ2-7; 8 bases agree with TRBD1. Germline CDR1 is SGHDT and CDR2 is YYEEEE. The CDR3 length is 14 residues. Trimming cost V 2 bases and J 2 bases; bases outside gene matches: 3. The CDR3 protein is CASSFGDRPYEQYF. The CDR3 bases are TGTGCCAGCAGCTTCGGGGACAGGCCCTACGAGCAGTACTTC.

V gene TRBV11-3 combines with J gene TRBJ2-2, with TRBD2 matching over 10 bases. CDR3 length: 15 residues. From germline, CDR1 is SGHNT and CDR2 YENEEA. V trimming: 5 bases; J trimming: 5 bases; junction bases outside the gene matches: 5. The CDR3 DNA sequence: TGTGCCAGCAGCAAGCTAGCGGGAGTTACCGGGGAGCTGTTTTTT. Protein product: CASSKLAGVTGELFF. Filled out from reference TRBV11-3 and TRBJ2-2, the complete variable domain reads EAGVVQSPRYKIIEKKQPVAFWCNPISGHNTLYWYLQNLGQGPELLIRYENEEAVDDSQLPKDRFSAERLKGVDSTLKIQPAELGDSAVYLCASSKLAGVTGELFFGEGSRLTVL.

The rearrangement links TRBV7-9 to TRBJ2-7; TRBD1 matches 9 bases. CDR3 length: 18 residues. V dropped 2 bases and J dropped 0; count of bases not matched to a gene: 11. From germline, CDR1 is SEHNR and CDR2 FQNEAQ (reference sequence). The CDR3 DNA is TGTGCCAGCAGCTTATCTCCCTTAACGACAGGGGGCTCCTACGAGCAGTACTTC. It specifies CASSLSPLTTGGSYEQYF. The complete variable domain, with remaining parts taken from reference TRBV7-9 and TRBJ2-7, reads DTGVSQNPRHKITKRGQNVTFRCDPISEHNRLYWYRQTLGQGPEFLTYFQNEAQLEKSRLLSDRFSAERPKGSFSTLEIQRTEQGDSAMYLCASSLSPLTTGGSYEQYFGPGTRLTVT.

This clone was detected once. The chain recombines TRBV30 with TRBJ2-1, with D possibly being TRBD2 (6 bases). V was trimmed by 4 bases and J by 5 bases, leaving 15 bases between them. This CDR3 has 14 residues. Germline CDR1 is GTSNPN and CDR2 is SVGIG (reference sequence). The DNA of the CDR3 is TGTGCCTGGATCATAGAGCGGGCGAACAATGAGCAGTTCTTC. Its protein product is CAWIIERANNEQFF. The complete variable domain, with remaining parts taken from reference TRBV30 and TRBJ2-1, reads SQTIHQWPATLVQPVGSPLSLECTVEGTSNPNLYWYRQAAGRGLQLLFYSVGIGQISSEVPQNLSASRPQDRQFILSSKKLLLSDSGFYLCAWIIERANNEQFFGPGTRLTVL.

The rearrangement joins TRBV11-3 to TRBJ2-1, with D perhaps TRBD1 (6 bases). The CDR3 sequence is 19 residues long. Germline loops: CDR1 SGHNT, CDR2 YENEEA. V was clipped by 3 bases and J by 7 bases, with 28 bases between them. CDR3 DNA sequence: TGTGCCAGCAGCTTTACGGTCAGGGGTCTTTTGGAGGTATTGAATGAGCAGTTCTTC. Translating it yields CASSFTVRGLLEVLNEQFF.

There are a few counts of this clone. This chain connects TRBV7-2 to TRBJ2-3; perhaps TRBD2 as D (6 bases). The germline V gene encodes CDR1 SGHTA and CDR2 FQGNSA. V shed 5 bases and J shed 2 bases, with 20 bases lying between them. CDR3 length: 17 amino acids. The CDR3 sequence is CASSPPFATSTTDTQYF. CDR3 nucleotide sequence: TGTGCCAGCAGCCCACCCTTCGCGACTAGTACCACAGATACGCAGTATTTT. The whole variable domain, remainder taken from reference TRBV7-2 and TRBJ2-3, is GAGVSQSPSNKVTEKGKDVELRCDPISGHTALYWYRQSLGQGLEFLIYFQGNSAPDKSGLPSDRFSAERTGGSVSTLTIQRTQQEDSAVYLCASSPPFATSTTDTQYFGPGTRLTVL.

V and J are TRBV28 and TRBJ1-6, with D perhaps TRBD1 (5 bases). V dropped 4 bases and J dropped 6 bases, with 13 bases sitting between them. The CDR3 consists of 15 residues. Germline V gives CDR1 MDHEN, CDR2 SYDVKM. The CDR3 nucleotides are TGTGCCAGCAGTTATAGGACATCGTTTAATTCACCCCTCCACTTT. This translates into CASSYRTSFNSPLHF.

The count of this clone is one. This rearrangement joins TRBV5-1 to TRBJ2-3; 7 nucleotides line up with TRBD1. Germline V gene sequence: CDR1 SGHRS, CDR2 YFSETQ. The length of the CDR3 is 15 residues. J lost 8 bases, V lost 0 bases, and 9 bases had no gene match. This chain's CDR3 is CASSLGTGSDATQYF. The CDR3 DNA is TGCGCCAGCAGCTTGGGGACAGGAAGTGACGCTACGCAGTATTTT.